This TCR beta chain originates from a study of blood T cells in healthy people across ages. The study's findings and limits: Strong correlation was found linking TCR beta diversity to naive T cell percentage.

A second roughly 7 to 12 cycle PCR used barcoded and J-beta primers. TCRdb itself ran the 5' RACE reads through MiXCR, one entry per CDR3 protein. The sample shows about 760,000 distinct CDR3 sequences, roughly three fifths of them seen only once. Note on this clonotype: Its specificity is unknown.

There are 13 residues in the CDR3. Trimming cost V 6 bases and J 2 bases, with 11 bases left between them. CDR1 SQVTM and CDR2 ANQGSEA come from the germline V gene. The source is a middle-aged man in good health. Sequencing input: blood. The rearrangement links TRBV29-1 to TRBJ2-1; D call uncertain. The CDR3 DNA reads as TGCAGCGTCTCGACACGAACCTACAATGAGCAGTTCTTC. Protein: CSVSTRTYNEQFF.